The subject of this entry is one T cell receptor beta chain. Its antigen is not known. These data are taken from a study of radiotherapy plus CTLA-4 blockade in lung cancer. Overall study context: Around 19% of enrolled patients responded objectively, and roughly 31% had disease control.

Participants had chemo-refractory metastatic non-small-cell lung cancer and were treated with focal radiation plus ipilimumab CTLA-4 blockade. TCRdb's table, derived via immunoSEQ multiplex PCR, lists solely in-frame clones and lacks some. This table holds some 48,000 clones, 75% to 90% found once. Between the trimmed V and J ends, which lost 5 bases and 0 bases, there was a span of 13 bases. CDR1 is SEHNR, CDR2 FQNEAQ, per germline (reference sequence). This CDR3 comprises 15 residues. Findings and limits, study-wide: The authors reported that early blood T cell clone dynamics, with interferon-beta, best predicted response. In blood, TCR clones derived from the tumor expanded after radiotherapy plus ipilimumab.

The V gene is TRBV7-9, the J gene TRBJ1-2; a weak D match, TRBD1 (6 bases). This specimen consisted of peripheral blood, obtained from a patient treated with radiotherapy plus ipilimumab. This receptor was taken from a human donor with non-small cell lung cancer that progressed on radiotherapy plus ipilimumab. Some clones in this sample may be carry-over from other donors' samples. The chain's CDR3 is CASSTNRVPNYGYTF. CDR3 DNA sequence: TGTGCCAGCAGCACCAACAGGGTGCCTAACTATGGCTACACCTTC.